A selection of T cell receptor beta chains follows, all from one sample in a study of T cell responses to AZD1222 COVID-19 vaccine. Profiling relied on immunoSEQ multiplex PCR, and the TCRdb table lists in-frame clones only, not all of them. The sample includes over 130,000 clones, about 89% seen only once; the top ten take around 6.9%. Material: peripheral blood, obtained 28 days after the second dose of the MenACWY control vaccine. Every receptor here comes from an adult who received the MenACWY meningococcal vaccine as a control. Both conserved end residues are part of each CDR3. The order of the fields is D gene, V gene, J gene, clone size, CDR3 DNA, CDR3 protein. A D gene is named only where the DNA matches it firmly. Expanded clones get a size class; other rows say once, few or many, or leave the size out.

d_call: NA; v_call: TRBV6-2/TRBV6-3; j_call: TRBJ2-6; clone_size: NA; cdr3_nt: TGTGCCAGCAGCCTCAGGGTGGCTGGGGCCAACGTCCTGACTTTC; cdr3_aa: CASSLRVAGANVLTF
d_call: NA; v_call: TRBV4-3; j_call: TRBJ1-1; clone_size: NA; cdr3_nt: TGCGCCAGCAGCCAAGGGGCAGGGCGAGCTTTCTTT; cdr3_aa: CASSQGAGRAFF
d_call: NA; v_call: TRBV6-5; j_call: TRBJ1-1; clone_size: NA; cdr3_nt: TGTGCCAGCAGAATAGGGGGAGCGCACACTGAAGCTTTCTTT; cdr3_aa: CASRIGGAHTEAFF
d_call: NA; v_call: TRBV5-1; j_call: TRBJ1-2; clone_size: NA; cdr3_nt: TGCGCCAGCAGCGATACCACAATTAACTATGGCTACACCTTC; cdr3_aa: CASSDTTINYGYTF
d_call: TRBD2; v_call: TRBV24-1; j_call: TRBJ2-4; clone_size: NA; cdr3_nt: TGTGCCACCGCCCGGGGGGGGGAAAACATTCAGTACTTC; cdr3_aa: CATARGGENIQYF
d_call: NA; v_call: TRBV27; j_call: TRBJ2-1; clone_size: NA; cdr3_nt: TGTGCCAGCAGTTTACCTGGACTAATTAGCTCCTACAATGAGCAGTTCTTC; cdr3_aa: CASSLPGLISSYNEQFF
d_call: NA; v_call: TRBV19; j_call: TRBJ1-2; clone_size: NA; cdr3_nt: TGTGCCAGTAGTTGGCCGGGGGTCGATGGCTACACCTTC; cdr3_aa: CASSWPGVDGYTF
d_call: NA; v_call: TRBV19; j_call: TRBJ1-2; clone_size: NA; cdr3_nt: TGTGCCAGTAGTATCCCTTTGCAGGGGAGCATCTATGGCTACACCTTC; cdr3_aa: CASSIPLQGSIYGYTF
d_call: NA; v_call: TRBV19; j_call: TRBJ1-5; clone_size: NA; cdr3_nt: TGTGCCAGTAGTAGTGGGAATAGCAATCAGCCCCAGCATTTT; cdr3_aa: CASSSGNSNQPQHF
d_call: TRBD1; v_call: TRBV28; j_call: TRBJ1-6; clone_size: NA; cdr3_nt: TGTGCCAGCAGTTTATTTGTGACAGGGCTTTCACCCCTCCACTTT; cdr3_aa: CASSLFVTGLSPLHF
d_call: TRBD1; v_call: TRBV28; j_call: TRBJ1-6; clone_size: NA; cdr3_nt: TGTGCCAGCAGCGATACGACAGGGGCGAATTCACCCCTCCACTTT; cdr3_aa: CASSDTTGANSPLHF
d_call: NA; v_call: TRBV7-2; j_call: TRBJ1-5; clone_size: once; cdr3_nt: TGTGCCAGCAGCTTGGGGGAGTTCGGCAATCAGCCCCAGCATTTT; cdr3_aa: CASSLGEFGNQPQHF
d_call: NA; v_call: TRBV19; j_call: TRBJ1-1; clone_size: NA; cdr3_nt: TGTGCCAGTAGTATTCAGGGCATGAACACTGAAGCTTTCTTT; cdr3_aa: CASSIQGMNTEAFF
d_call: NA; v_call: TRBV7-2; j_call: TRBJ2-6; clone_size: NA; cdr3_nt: TGTGCCAGCAGCCGGGTGAGCTCTGGGGCCAACGTCCTGACTTTC; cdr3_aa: CASSRVSSGANVLTF
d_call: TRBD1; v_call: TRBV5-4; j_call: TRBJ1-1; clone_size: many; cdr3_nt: TGTGCCAGCAGCTTTACAGGGGACACTGAAGCTTTCTTT; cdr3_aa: CASSFTGDTEAFF
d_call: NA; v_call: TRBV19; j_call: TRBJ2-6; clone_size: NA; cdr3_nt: TGTGCCAGTAGTAGTGGCAGGGTGCCTTCTGGGGCCAACGTCCTGACTTTC; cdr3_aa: CASSSGRVPSGANVLTF
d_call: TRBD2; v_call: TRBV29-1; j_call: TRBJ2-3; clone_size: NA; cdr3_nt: TGCAGCGTTGCGGCTAGCGGGAGGGTGGGGGGCACAGATACGCAGTATTTT; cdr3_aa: CSVAASGRVGGTDTQYF
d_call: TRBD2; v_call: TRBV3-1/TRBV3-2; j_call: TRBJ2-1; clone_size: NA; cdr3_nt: TGTGCCAGCAGCCTGGGACTAGCGAGCTACAATGAGCAGTTCTTC; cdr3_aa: CASSLGLASYNEQFF
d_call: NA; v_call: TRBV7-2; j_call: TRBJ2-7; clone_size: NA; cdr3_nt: TGTGCCAGCAGCTTAGCGTTCATGCCTGCCGACGAGCAGTACTTC; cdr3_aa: CASSLAFMPADEQYF
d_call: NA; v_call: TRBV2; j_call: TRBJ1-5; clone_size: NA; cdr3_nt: TGTGCCAGCAGTGTCATGGGTGGGCAGCCCCAGCATTTT; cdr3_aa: CASSVMGGQPQHF
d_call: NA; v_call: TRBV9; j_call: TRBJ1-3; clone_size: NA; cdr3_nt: TGTGCCAGCAGCGTAGTTCCGGGGAATGGAAACACCATATATTTT; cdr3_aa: CASSVVPGNGNTIYF
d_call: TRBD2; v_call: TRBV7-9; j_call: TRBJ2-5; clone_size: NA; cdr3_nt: TGTGCCAGCAGCCCCCGGGAGGCGTCTCAGACCCAGTACTTC; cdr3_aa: CASSPREASQTQYF
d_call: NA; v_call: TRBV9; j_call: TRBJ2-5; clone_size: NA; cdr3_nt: TGTGCCAGCGCGGCAGGGGGACTCTCGGAGACCCAGTACTTC; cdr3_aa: CASAAGGLSETQYF
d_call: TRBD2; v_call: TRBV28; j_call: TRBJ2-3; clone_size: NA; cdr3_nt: TGTGCCAGCAGTTTGGGGACGGGGGGGCTGTGGGATACGCAGTATTTT; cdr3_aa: CASSLGTGGLWDTQYF
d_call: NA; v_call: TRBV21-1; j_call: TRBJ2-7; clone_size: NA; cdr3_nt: TGTGCCAGGGTTAGACAACAGGGTAACAGTGGCTACGAGCAGTACTTC; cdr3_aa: CARVRQQGNSGYEQYF
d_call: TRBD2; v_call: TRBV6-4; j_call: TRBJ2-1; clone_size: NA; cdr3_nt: TGTGCCAGCAGCGGGACTAGCGGGATGAATGAGCAGTTCTTC; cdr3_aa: CASSGTSGMNEQFF
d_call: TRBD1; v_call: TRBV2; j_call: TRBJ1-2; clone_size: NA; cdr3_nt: TGTGCCAGCAGTGAAGGGACAGGGGGTGGCTACACCTTC; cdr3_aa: CASSEGTGGGYTF
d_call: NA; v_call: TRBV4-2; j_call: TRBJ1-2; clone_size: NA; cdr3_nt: TGTGCCAGCAGCCAAGTAGGGGGAGGCCGGGGGAACTATGGCTACACCTTC; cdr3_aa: CASSQVGGGRGNYGYTF
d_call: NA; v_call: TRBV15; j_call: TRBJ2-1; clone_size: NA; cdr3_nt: TGTGCCACCAGCAGAGATATCGGCAGGCACAATGAGCAGTTCTTC; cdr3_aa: CATSRDIGRHNEQFF
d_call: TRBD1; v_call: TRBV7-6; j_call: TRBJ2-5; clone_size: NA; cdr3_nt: TGTGCCAGCAGCACGGGGAGCGGACAGGGCCGAGAGACCCAGTACTTC; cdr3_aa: CASSTGSGQGRETQYF
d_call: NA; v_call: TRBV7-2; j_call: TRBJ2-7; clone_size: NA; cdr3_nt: TGTGCCGGCAGCTTAGAAGGGAAGAGCTCCTACGAGCAGTACTTC; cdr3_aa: CAGSLEGKSSYEQYF
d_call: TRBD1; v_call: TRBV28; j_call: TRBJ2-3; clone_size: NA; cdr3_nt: TGTGCCAGCAGTTTATGGTCTGTTCGGACAGGTATTGGAGATACGCAGTATTTT; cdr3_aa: CASSLWSVRTGIGDTQYF
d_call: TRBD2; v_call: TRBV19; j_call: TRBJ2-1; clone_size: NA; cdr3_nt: TGTGCCAACCTGAGGGGACTAGGCTACAATGAGCAGTTCTTC; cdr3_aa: CANLRGLGYNEQFF
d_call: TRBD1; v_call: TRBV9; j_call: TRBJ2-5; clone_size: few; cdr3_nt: TGTGCCAGCAGCGCCGGACAGGGTGGGGAGACCCAGTACTTC; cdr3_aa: CASSAGQGGETQYF
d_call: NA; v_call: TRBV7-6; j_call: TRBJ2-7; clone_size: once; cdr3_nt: TGTGCCAGCAGCCCAAGGGTGGGAATCTACGAGCAGTACTTC; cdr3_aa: CASSPRVGIYEQYF
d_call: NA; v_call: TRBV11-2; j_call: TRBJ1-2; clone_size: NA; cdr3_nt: TGTGCCAGCAGTTTACAGGGAGATGGCTACACCTTC; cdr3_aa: CASSLQGDGYTF
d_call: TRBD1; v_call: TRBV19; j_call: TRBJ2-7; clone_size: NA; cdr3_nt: TGTGCCAGTAGGGGACAGGGGGTCTCCTACGAGCAGTACTTC; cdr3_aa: CASRGQGVSYEQYF
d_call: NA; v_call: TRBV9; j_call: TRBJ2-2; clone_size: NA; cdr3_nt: TGTGCCAGCAGCGTATCCTCTCAGGGGAACACCGGGGAGCTGTTTTTT; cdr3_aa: CASSVSSQGNTGELFF
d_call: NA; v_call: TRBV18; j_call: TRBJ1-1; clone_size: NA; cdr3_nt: TGTGCCAGCTCACTCCAGGGGCTGAACACTGAAGCTTTCTTT; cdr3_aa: CASSLQGLNTEAFF
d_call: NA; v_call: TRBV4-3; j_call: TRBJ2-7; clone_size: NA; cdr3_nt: TGCGCCAGCAGCCAAGAACCGGCAGGGGAGGCCTACGAGCAGTACTTT; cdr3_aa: CASSQEPAGEAYEQYF
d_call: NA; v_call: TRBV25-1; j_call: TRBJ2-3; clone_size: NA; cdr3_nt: TGTGCCAGCAGTGAAACAGGGCGGGTAAATACGCAGTATTTT; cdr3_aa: CASSETGRVNTQYF
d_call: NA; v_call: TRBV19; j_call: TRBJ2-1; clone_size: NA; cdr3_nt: TGTGCCAGTAGGATGGGGGCATCCTACAATGAGCAGTTCTTC; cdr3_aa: CASRMGASYNEQFF
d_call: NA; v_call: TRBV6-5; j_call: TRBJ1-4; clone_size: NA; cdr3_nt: TGTGCCAGCAGGGAGGGGGGCATGGGTGAAAAACTGTTTTTT; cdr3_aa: CASREGGMGEKLFF
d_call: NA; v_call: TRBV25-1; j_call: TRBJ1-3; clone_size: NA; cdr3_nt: TGTGCCAGCAGTGATAGGGGGACTGGAAACACCATATATTTT; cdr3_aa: CASSDRGTGNTIYF
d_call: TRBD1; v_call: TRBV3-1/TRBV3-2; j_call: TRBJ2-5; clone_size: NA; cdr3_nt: TGTGCCAGCAGCCAAATCGGACAGGGCCAAGAGACCCAGTACTTC; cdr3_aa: CASSQIGQGQETQYF
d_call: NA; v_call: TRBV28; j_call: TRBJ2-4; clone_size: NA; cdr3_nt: TGTGCCACCTCGGACTTAGCCAAAAACATTCAGTACTTC; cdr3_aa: CATSDLAKNIQYF
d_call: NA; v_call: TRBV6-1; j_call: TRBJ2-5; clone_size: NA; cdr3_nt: TGTGCCAGCAGTGAACCCCAAGCCCTGGGGGAGACCCAGTACTTC; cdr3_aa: CASSEPQALGETQYF
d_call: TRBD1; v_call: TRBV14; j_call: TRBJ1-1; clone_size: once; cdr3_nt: TGTGCCAGCAGCCACAACAGGGGAAGCACTGAAGCTTTCTTT; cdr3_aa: CASSHNRGSTEAFF
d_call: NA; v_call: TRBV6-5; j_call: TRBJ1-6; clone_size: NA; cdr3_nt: TGTGCCAGCCGGGGGCAAGTCTTTAACTCACCCCTCCACTTT; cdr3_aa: CASRGQVFNSPLHF
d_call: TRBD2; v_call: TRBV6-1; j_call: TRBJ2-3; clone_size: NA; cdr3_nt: TGTGCCAGCAGTGAAAAGACTAGCGGGGGGGTTACCACAGATACGCAGTATTTT; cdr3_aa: CASSEKTSGGVTTDTQYF
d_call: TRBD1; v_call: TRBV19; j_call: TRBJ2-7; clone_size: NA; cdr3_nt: TGTGCCAGTACCATACTCGGACAGGGGGTCTACGAGCAGTACTTC; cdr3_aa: CASTILGQGVYEQYF
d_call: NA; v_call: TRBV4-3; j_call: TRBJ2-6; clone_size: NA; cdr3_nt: TGCGCCAGCAGCCAACGGGTCGGGGTCGCCACGGGGGCCAACGTCCTGACTTTC; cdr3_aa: CASSQRVGVATGANVLTF
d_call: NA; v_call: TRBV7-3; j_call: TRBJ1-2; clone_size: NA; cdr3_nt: TGTGCCAGCACCCCCGGGGGGGGGCTAGATGGCTACACCTTC; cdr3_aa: CASTPGGGLDGYTF